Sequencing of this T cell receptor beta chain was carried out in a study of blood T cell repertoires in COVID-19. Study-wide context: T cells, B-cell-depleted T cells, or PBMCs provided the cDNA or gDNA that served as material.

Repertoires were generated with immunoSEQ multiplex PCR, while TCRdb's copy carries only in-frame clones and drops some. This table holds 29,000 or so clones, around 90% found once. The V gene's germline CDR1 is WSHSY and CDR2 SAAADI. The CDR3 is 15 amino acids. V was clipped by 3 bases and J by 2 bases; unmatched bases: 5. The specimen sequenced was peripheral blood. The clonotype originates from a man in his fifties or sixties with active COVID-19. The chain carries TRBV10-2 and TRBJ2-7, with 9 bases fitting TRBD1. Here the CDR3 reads CASSDAGTGTYEQYF. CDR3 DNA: TGCGCCAGCAGTGACGCCGGGACAGGGACCTACGAGCAGTACTTC.